This TCR beta chain was retrieved from a study of cytomegalovirus exposure and HLA in healthy donors (dated by TCRdb to 2016 to 2017). Background on the whole study: The 700 or so repertoires of the first cohort and the 120 or so validation repertoires were produced on the same platform, according to a later analysis. High-throughput TCR immunosequencing, statistical association of individual TCRs with disease status, and machine learning were combined to predict cytomegalovirus infection status. A separate validation cohort of roughly 130 different subjects was used in addition to the roughly 700-subject first cohort. The study aimed to test whether cataloging public T cell receptors could reveal signatures of past pathogen exposure. Overall study outcomes, separate from this receptor: Most TCR sequences were seen in very few donors, while some public TCRs were found in many individuals. The classifier was reported to diagnose cytomegalovirus status with high specificity and sensitivity in both the original cohort and the validation cohort. A few of the identified cytomegalovirus-associated TCR beta chains were confirmed in vitro to be specific for cytomegalovirus antigens. The authors suggested that the approach could potentially be extended to other disease states and immunological phenotypes. A later analysis had no HLA typing for the validation cohort, so co-occurrence there was scored across all 130 or so repertoires. In the study, some 160 TCR beta chains were listed as associated with cytomegalovirus. A later analysis found that TCRs clustered in the first cohort also tended to co-occur in the roughly 120 validation repertoires, with roughly 95% of cluster scores above 0.

This clone has only one observation. Its antigen remains unidentified. The input lacks base qualities; no much larger clone sits a single base away. Separate from the approximately 670-subject first cohort, the validation cohort of 95 to 150 subjects was the group to which the donors belonged. Germline trimming amounts to 8 bases on V and 0 bases on J, with 9 as the count of junction bases outside the gene matches. The cysteine opens and the phenylalanine closes a CDR3 of 17 amino acids. The CDR3 DNA has 51 bases and is translated from base 1. CDR1 and CDR2 (SEHNR, FQNEAQ) derive from the germline V gene (reference sequence). The library was built by means of the immunoSEQ multiplex PCR assay. In the paper's pipeline: A statistical classification framework was built for diagnosing cytomegalovirus status from the catalog of TCR beta chain sequences. TCRdb's version of the immuneACCESS table is confined to in-frame rearrangements and falls short of the full clone set. An unresolved V gene accounts for under half of the shortfall where checked; the remainder is of unknown origin. The DNA gave D and trimming, while V, J and clone size come from that table. This sample lists nearly 200,000 clones; roughly 84% were detected once. Of the sample, 10% to 15% is held by the ten largest clones.

The V and J segments used are TRBV7-9 and TRBJ2-2, and 10 bases in between align with TRBD2. The clonotype originates from a woman aged 30 to 39 in good health and CMV-seropositive. Sequences were obtained from PBMCs. CDR3 protein: CASGYRAGGTNTGELFF. Here is the DNA: TGTGCCAGCGGCTACAGAGCGGGAGGGACGAACACCGGGGAGCTGTTTTTT.